These T cell receptor beta chains were read from a single sample in a study of cytomegalovirus exposure and HLA in healthy donors. Sequencing used immunoSEQ multiplex PCR; TCRdb keeps in-frame clones, though not all of them. The table includes 150,000 or so clones, around 89% detected once. Sample: PBMCs. These receptors were obtained from a woman younger than 45 in good health and CMV-seropositive. CDR3s include the opening cysteine and the closing phenylalanine or tryptophan. A D gene is named only where the DNA matches it firmly. Clone size is stated in some rows and not others, as once, few, many or a class when expanded.

D,size,V,J,DNA,CDR3
.,.,TRBV27,TRBJ1-6,TGTGCCAGCAGTTCACTCCAGGGTGCTTCACCCCTCCACTTT,CASSSLQGASPLHF
.,once,TRBV7-7,TRBJ2-7,TGTGCCAGCAGCTTAAACTCCCTCGGGGAGCAGTACTTC,CASSLNSLGEQYF
TRBD2,.,TRBV5-1,TRBJ2-1,TGCGCCAGCAGCTTGGGACTAGCGGTTTACAATGAGCAGTTCTTC,CASSLGLAVYNEQFF
TRBD2,.,TRBV2,TRBJ2-3,TGTGCCAGCAGGGGACTAGTCGTAAACGCAGATACGCAGTATTTT,CASRGLVVNADTQYF
TRBD2,.,TRBV10-1,TRBJ2-3,TGCGCCAGCAGTGAAGCGGGAGAGGGGGATACGCAGTATTTT,CASSEAGEGDTQYF
.,.,TRBV27,TRBJ2-3,TGTGCCAGCAGTTTGGAAGCGGGACAGGGCACAGATACGCAGTATTTT,CASSLEAGQGTDTQYF
TRBD2,.,TRBV6-1,TRBJ2-7,TGTGCCAGCATTGGACTAGCGGGGTTGTACGAGCAGTACTTC,CASIGLAGLYEQYF
.,.,TRBV6-5,TRBJ1-2,TGTGCCAGCAGTTACTCCCGGTTTACAGGCTATGGCTACACCTTC,CASSYSRFTGYGYTF
.,.,TRBV6-6,TRBJ1-6,TGTGCCAGCAGTTACGTTGGGGGCCTGAATTCACCCCTCCACTTT,CASSYVGGLNSPLHF
TRBD2,.,TRBV28,TRBJ2-7,TGTGCCAGCAGCCCACAACTCCGGACTAGCGGGGATTACGAGCAGTACTTC,CASSPQLRTSGDYEQYF
.,.,TRBV5-6,TRBJ2-6,TGTGCCAGCAGCAGGGTCCTTCCGGGATTTGCTGGGGCCAACGTCCTGACTTTC,CASSRVLPGFAGANVLTF
TRBD1,few,TRBV19,TRBJ1-5,TGTGCCAGTAGTATGGACAGGGGCCGCTACAATCAGCCCCAGCATTTT,CASSMDRGRYNQPQHF
.,.,TRBV16,TRBJ2-1,TGTGCCAGCAGCCATACCCCGGGGGCCTACAATGAGCAGTTCTTC,CASSHTPGAYNEQFF
TRBD2,.,TRBV13,TRBJ2-5,TGTGCCAGCAGCTCTGCGGGGGAAGAGACCCAGTACTTC,CASSSAGEETQYF
TRBD2,.,TRBV29-1,TRBJ2-5,TGCAGCGTTGAACGCCACCGCCGGGGGGGCGGGGAGACCCAGTACTTC,CSVERHRRGGGETQYF
TRBD2,once,TRBV7-8,TRBJ2-2,TGTGCCAGCAGCTCCTACCTAGCGGGAGGAACGTCCGGGGAGCTGTTTTTT,CASSSYLAGGTSGELFF
TRBD1,few,TRBV11-2,TRBJ2-7,TGTGCCAGCAGCTTGTCGACAGGGGCCTACGAGCAGTACTTC,CASSLSTGAYEQYF
TRBD1,.,TRBV25-1,TRBJ1-4,TGTGCCAGCAGTCCGGGGACAGGGGATATTGAAAAACTGTTTTTT,CASSPGTGDIEKLFF
TRBD2,.,TRBV19,TRBJ2-1,TGTGCCAGTAGTATCGGGACTAGAAGCTACAATGAGCAGTTCTTC,CASSIGTRSYNEQFF
.,.,TRBV29-1,TRBJ2-7,TGCAGCGTTGCCCCGCCGACAGCAACCTACGAGCAGTACTTC,CSVAPPTATYEQYF
.,.,TRBV19,TRBJ2-7,TGTGCCAGTACCCCTTCCGTGCGCCCACCGGGGGAGCAGTACTTC,CASTPSVRPPGEQYF
TRBD1,.,TRBV27,TRBJ1-2,TGTGCCAGCAGTCCTGTCCGGGACAGGGACTATGGCTACACCTTC,CASSPVRDRDYGYTF
.,.,TRBV19,TRBJ2-1,TGTGCCAGTAGTATATCTCCGGTCTCCTACAATGAGCAGTTCTTC,CASSISPVSYNEQFF
.,.,TRBV6-1,TRBJ2-1,TGTGCCAGCGGGGGGAGAGGAATCCACAATGAGCAGTTCTTC,CASGGRGIHNEQFF
TRBD2,.,TRBV28,TRBJ2-2,TGTGCCAGCTCTTCACTCGGGGGGAGGGCCGGCACCGGGGAGCTGTTTTTT,CASSSLGGRAGTGELFF
.,few,TRBV18,TRBJ1-4,TGTGCCAGCTCACCGCCGGGAAAGACTGAAAAACTGTTTTTT,CASSPPGKTEKLFF
.,.,TRBV27,TRBJ2-1,TGTGCCAGCAATCCCGGGACTCAACTACGCGAGCAGTTCTTC,CASNPGTQLREQFF
TRBD2,.,TRBV27,TRBJ2-1,TGTGCCAGCAGTTTCCTTCGGGGGGGAAACAATGAGCAGTTCTTC,CASSFLRGGNNEQFF
TRBD1,.,TRBV11-2,TRBJ1-3,TGTGCCAGCAGCTTAGTCTGGACAGGGGGCGGAAACACCATATATTTT,CASSLVWTGGGNTIYF
TRBD2,.,TRBV5-4,TRBJ2-7,TGTGCCAGCAGCTTGCGCGGGAGAGAGGGCGAGCAGTACTTC,CASSLRGREGEQYF
.,.,TRBV6-5,TRBJ1-6,TGTGCCAGCAGTTACTCGATTACAGGGAATTCACCCCTCCACTTT,CASSYSITGNSPLHF
TRBD1,.,TRBV6-5,TRBJ2-5,TGTGCCAGCAGTTCGTACGGGACAGGGAATCAAGAGACCCAGTACTTC,CASSSYGTGNQETQYF
.,.,TRBV19,TRBJ2-5,TGTGCCAGTAGTTCTACCCTCCAAGAGACCCAGTACTTC,CASSSTLQETQYF
.,.,TRBV15,TRBJ2-7,TGTGCCACCAGCAGAGTTAGGGGGACCTACGAGCAGTACTTC,CATSRVRGTYEQYF
.,.,TRBV28,TRBJ2-5,TGTGCCAGCAGTGCATCGGGGGCCCAGTACTTC,CASSASGAQYF
TRBD2,.,TRBV2,TRBJ2-5,TGTGCCAGCAGGGTTACTAGCGGGGGGCGGTTCGAGACCCAGTACTTC,CASRVTSGGRFETQYF
.,.,TRBV7-3,TRBJ2-7,TGTGCCAGCAGTAGAGCGCCTACCTACGAGCAGTACTTC,CASSRAPTYEQYF
TRBD2,once,TRBV4-1,TRBJ2-1,TGCGCCAGCAGCCAACTTACTAGCGGGAGGGCCGATGAGCAGTTCTTC,CASSQLTSGRADEQFF
.,.,TRBV9,TRBJ2-1,TGTGCCAGCAGCGTAGGGAGTGGAAGCGGCAGACACAATGAGCAGTTCTTC,CASSVGSGSGRHNEQFF
.,.,TRBV5-1,TRBJ2-2,TGCGCCAGCAGCTTGGTGGCAGGGCCCGGGGAGCTGTTTTTT,CASSLVAGPGELFF
.,.,TRBV6-1,TRBJ2-3,TGTGCCAGCAGTGGGGGGTGGGGGACTAGCACAGATACGCAGTATTTT,CASSGGWGTSTDTQYF
.,.,TRBV5-6,TRBJ2-5,TGTGCCAGCAGCTTGTCACAGGAAGAGACCCAGTACTTC,CASSLSQEETQYF
TRBD1,.,TRBV27,TRBJ2-2,TGTGCCAGCAGTTTAACGGCAGGGGGCGGTCGGGCCGGGGAGCTGTTTTTT,CASSLTAGGGRAGELFF
.,.,TRBV11-3,TRBJ2-1,TGTGCCAGCAGCCCGTCTAGTCGCAATGAGCAGTTCTTC,CASSPSSRNEQFF
.,.,TRBV4-1,TRBJ1-6,TGCGCCAGCAGCCAAGAACGGGGGGGGACACCCCTCCACTTT,CASSQERGGTPLHF
TRBD2,once,TRBV2,TRBJ2-7,TGTGCCAGCAGTGAAGGGGCTAGCGGGACCTACGAGCAGTACTTC,CASSEGASGTYEQYF
.,.,TRBV2,TRBJ1-3,TGTGCCAGCGGGACATTCTCTGGAAACACCATATATTTT,CASGTFSGNTIYF
TRBD1,.,TRBV7-2,TRBJ2-7,TGTGCCAGCAGCTTAGTGACAGGGTACGTGGCCGAGCAGTACTTC,CASSLVTGYVAEQYF
.,.,TRBV19,TRBJ2-7,TGTGCCAGTAGCGGAGGTAGGGGGGGAGCGAGGTACGAGCAGTACTTC,CASSGGRGGARYEQYF
TRBD1,.,TRBV28,TRBJ1-5,TGTGCCAGCAGTGCGAGGACAGGGGGGCCAACCACGGCCCAGCATTTT,CASSARTGGPTTAQHF
TRBD2,.,TRBV5-1,TRBJ2-3,TGCGCCAGCAGCTCCGGACTAGCGGGGAGGTCTGATACGCAGTATTTT,CASSSGLAGRSDTQYF
TRBD2,.,TRBV6-1,TRBJ2-7,TGTGCCAGCAGTGTCCAGACCGGGACTAGTTTCCCCTACGAGCAGTACTTC,CASSVQTGTSFPYEQYF
TRBD2,.,TRBV2,TRBJ2-7,TGTGCCAGCAGTGATATACTAGCGGGTGGAGAGCAGTACTTC,CASSDILAGGEQYF
TRBD1,.,TRBV7-9,TRBJ1-2,TGTGCCAGCAGCTTAGCTTATGTTCGGGACAGGGGCCCTGGCTACACCTTC,CASSLAYVRDRGPGYTF
TRBD1,.,TRBV28,TRBJ1-5,TGTGCCAGCAGCTTGAACAGGGGCCCAAGCAATCAGCCCCAGCATTTT,CASSLNRGPSNQPQHF
.,.,TRBV5-1,TRBJ2-1,TGCGCCAGCAGCTTGCGCACCCAGGGGAATATCTACAATGAGCAGTTCTTC,CASSLRTQGNIYNEQFF
.,.,TRBV6-5,TRBJ1-6,TGTGCCAGCAGCTTATCAGGGGTTACCTTCCACTTT,CASSLSGVTFHF
TRBD2,.,TRBV7-8,TRBJ2-1,TGTGCCAGCAGCCCAGGGACTAACGTCGGCAATGAGCAGTTCTTC,CASSPGTNVGNEQFF
.,.,TRBV9,TRBJ2-1,TGTGCCAGCAGCGTAGACGCAAGGACAGAGCAGTTCTTC,CASSVDARTEQFF